Following are 9 T cell receptor beta chains from one sample sequenced in a study of T-cell reconstitution after alpha-beta-depleted transplantation in children. Library preparation (for TCRbeta) was performed with unique molecular identifiers. Using its own MiXCR run on the PCR reads, TCRdb lists one record per CDR3 protein. This table has 200,000 to 250,000 distinct CDR3 sequences, roughly a quarter appearing once. The source was PBMCs, mostly from graft donor cells, collected 360 days after TCRalphabeta/CD19-depleted stem cell transplant. All receptors come from a female patient between 2 and 15 years old who had a stem cell transplant for congenital amegakaryocytic thrombocytopenia, so the T cells may come from the graft donor.

This clonotype was counted only a few times. This chain uses TRBV4-3 with TRBJ1-6, with D possibly matching TRBD1 (5 bases). This CDR3 is built from 15 residues. V was cut by 3 bases and J by 7 bases, with 13 bases left in between. Germline loops: CDR1 LGHNA, CDR2 YSLEER. The CDR3 spells CASSQPGPMNSPLHF. The CDR3 DNA is TGCGCCAGCAGCCAGCCGGGACCTATGAATTCACCCCTCCACTTT.

The DNA of the CDR3 is TGTGCCAGCAGCGTGGGACAATCGCGCCAAGAGACCCAGTACTTC. This codes for CASSVGQSRQETQYF. The chain couples TRBV7-9 to TRBJ2-5; D perhaps matches TRBD1 (6 bases). The V and J ends lost 5 bases and 1 base respectively, with 14 bases between them. Per germline, CDR1 SEHNR and CDR2 FQNEAQ (reference sequence). This CDR3 spans 15 amino acids. Filled out from reference TRBV7-9 and TRBJ2-5, the complete variable domain reads DTGVSQNPRHKITKRGQNVTFRCDPISEHNRLYWYRQTLGQGPEFLTYFQNEAQLEKSRLLSDRFSAERPKGSFSTLEIQRTEQGDSAMYLCASSVGQSRQETQYFGPGTRLLVL.

The sample holds a few counts of this clonotype. The chain couples TRBV2 to TRBJ2-7; 7 bases map to TRBD2. The ends lost 4 bases at V and 6 bases at J; junction bases unmatched: 6. Germline V gene sequence: CDR1 SNHLY, CDR2 FYNNEI. The CDR3 spans 13 residues. CDR3 in DNA: TGTGCCAGCAGTGTAGGGCTAGCGGTCGAGCAGTACTTC. Its translation is CASSVGLAVEQYF. The full variable domain, in which reference TRBV2 and TRBJ2-7 provide the parts outside the CDR3, is EPEVTQTPSHQVTQMGQEVILRCVPISNHLYFYWYRQILGQKVEFLVSFYNNEISEKSEIFDDQFSVERPDGSNFTLKIRSTKLEDSAMYFCASSVGLAVEQYFGPGTRLTVT.

This clonotype turned up a few times. The chain has TRBV30 and TRBJ2-6, with D uncertain. Trimming pared 5 bases from V and 0 bases from J, leaving 8 bases between. The CDR3 runs 14 residues. Germline V gene sequence: CDR1 GTSNPN, CDR2 SVGIG (reference sequence). CDR3 loop: CAWLRGSGANVLTF. The CDR3 DNA reads as TGTGCCTGGCTGCGAGGCTCTGGGGCCAACGTCCTGACTTTC.

This clonotype was seen repeatedly, ten times or more. The V gene is TRBV27, the J gene TRBJ2-5, with no clear D. The CDR3 extends over 15 amino acids. Germline CDR1 reads MNHEY; CDR2 reads SMNVEV (reference sequence). The V gene lost 0 bases and the J gene lost 4 bases, with 12 bases spanning the gap. Written as DNA, the CDR3 is TGTGCCAGCAGTTTATCGTATCGGCCCCTAGAGACCCAGTACTTC. Translated, it gives CASSLSYRPLETQYF.

This clonotype was seen only a few times. The chain combines TRBV10-2 with TRBJ2-5, with 7 bases aligning to TRBD1. Trimming at V came to 6 bases and at J to 5 bases, leaving 12 bases not matched to a gene. This CDR3 spans 15 amino acids. CDR1 and CDR2 (germline): WSHSY, SAAADI. The chain's CDR3 is CASRRWDSSRETQYF. The CDR3 coding sequence is TGCGCCAGCAGGAGGTGGGACAGTTCAAGGGAGACCCAGTACTTC.

The chain has TRBV3-1 and TRBJ2-7; D is perhaps TRBD1 (6 bases). Trimming stripped 0 bases from V and 4 bases from J, with 13 bases between. The CDR3 spans 15 residues. Germline lookup yields CDR1 LGHDT and CDR2 YNNKEL (reference sequence). The CDR3 is CASSQDRQGRYEQYF. The CDR3 DNA sequence: TGTGCCAGCAGCCAAGATCGGCAGGGGAGATACGAGCAGTACTTC.

V usage is TRBV20-1 and J usage is TRBJ2-7; D call uncertain. Germline CDR1 is DFQATT and CDR2 is SNEGSKA (reference sequence). The CDR3 extends over 10 amino acids. Trimming pared 4 bases from V and 8 bases from J, leaving 9 bases between. The CDR3 spells CSATPSQQYF. CDR3 coding DNA: TGCAGTGCTACCCCGTCCCAGCAGTACTTC.

This clonotype has just a few counts. The V call is TRBV5-1, the J call TRBJ1-2; tentatively, D is TRBD1 (5 bases). There are 14 residues in the CDR3. Germline V gene lookup returns CDR1 SGHRS and CDR2 YFSETQ. V was trimmed by 3 bases and J by 8 bases, leaving 17 bases between them. This chain's CDR3 is CASSSTAFRDGYTF. CDR3 nucleotides: TGCGCCAGCAGCTCAACAGCTTTCAGGGACGGCTACACCTTC.